The rows below give T cell receptor beta chains drawn from one sample of a study of T cells after yellow fever vaccination. TCRdb passed the 5' RACE reads through MiXCR, listing each CDR3 protein once. The sample shows approximately 120,000 distinct CDR3 sequences, around 7.4% of them seen only once. The source material was CD4+ T cells sorted from PBMCs, sampled 9 to 10 days after the first yellow fever vaccination. Every receptor here comes from a man in his late teens or twenties who received the YFV17D yellow fever vaccine. Both conserved end residues are part of each CDR3. Fields, in order: D gene, V gene, clone size, J gene, CDR3 DNA, CDR3 protein. The D gene is left open where the match is weak. Expanded clones get a size class; other rows say once, few or many, or leave the size out.

D: -; V: TRBV7-2; size: many; J: TRBJ2-3; DNA: TGTGCCAGCAGCTTTTCTTGGGCGGGTACTGGAGATACGCAGTATTTT; CDR3: CASSFSWAGTGDTQYF
D: -; V: TRBV18; size: many; J: TRBJ2-3; DNA: TGTGCCAGCTCATTGGCCGGGCCAATCACAGATACGCAGTATTTT; CDR3: CASSLAGPITDTQYF
D: TRBD2; V: TRBV5-1; size: many; J: TRBJ2-1; DNA: TGCGCCAGCAGCCTAAGCGGGGGGTTCAATGAGCAGTTCTTC; CDR3: CASSLSGGFNEQFF
D: -; V: TRBV18; size: many; J: TRBJ2-7; DNA: TGTGCCAGCTCACCAAGCGCACACCCCGAGCAGTACTTC; CDR3: CASSPSAHPEQYF
D: -; V: TRBV24-1; size: many; J: TRBJ2-5; DNA: TGTGCCACCAGTGATACCACAGGGTTTGGGGAGACCCAGTACTTC; CDR3: CATSDTTGFGETQYF
D: -; V: TRBV3-1; size: few; J: TRBJ2-2; DNA: TGTGCCAGCAGCCACCGGGAAGGGGACGGGGAGCTGTTTTTT; CDR3: CASSHREGDGELFF
D: -; V: TRBV7-2; size: many; J: TRBJ1-5; DNA: TGTGCCAGCAGCTTTCTTGGCATAGATCAGCCCCAGCATTTT; CDR3: CASSFLGIDQPQHF
D: -; V: TRBV5-1; size: many; J: TRBJ2-1; DNA: TGCGCCAGCAGCCTTCCATCCCCAGGGACCTACAATGAGCAGTTCTTC; CDR3: CASSLPSPGTYNEQFF
D: -; V: TRBV10-2; size: many; J: TRBJ1-5; DNA: TGCGCCAGCGCAGGATCGCATAGCAATCAGCCCCAGCATTTT; CDR3: CASAGSHSNQPQHF
D: -; V: TRBV7-2; size: many; J: TRBJ1-1; DNA: TGTGCCAGCAGCTCGTACATGAACACTGAAGCTTTCTTT; CDR3: CASSSYMNTEAFF
D: -; V: TRBV5-1; size: many; J: TRBJ1-2; DNA: TGCGCCAGCAGCTCAAGCGGTGCAACTTATGGCTACACCTTC; CDR3: CASSSSGATYGYTF
D: -; V: TRBV10-3; size: many; J: TRBJ2-5; DNA: TGTGCCATCAAAGGCGAAAGCTTCCAAGAGACCCAGTACTTC; CDR3: CAIKGESFQETQYF
D: -; V: TRBV25-1; size: -; J: TRBJ2-1; DNA: TGTGCCAGCACGGCTGGCAGGGGCGATGAGCAGTTCTTC; CDR3: CASTAGRGDEQFF
D: TRBD2; V: TRBV20-1; size: -; J: TRBJ2-1; DNA: TGCAGTGCCACTAGCGGGGGCTTTGTCAATGAGCAGTTCTTC; CDR3: CSATSGGFVNEQFF
D: -; V: TRBV4-2; size: many; J: TRBJ1-1; DNA: TGTGCCAGCAGCCAAGATATCAGGGAGACTGAAGCTTTCTTT; CDR3: CASSQDIRETEAFF
D: -; V: TRBV7-3; size: many; J: TRBJ2-3; DNA: TGTGCCAGCAGCAGGGGAAGTTTAGGTCTGGGCACAGATACGCAGTATTTT; CDR3: CASSRGSLGLGTDTQYF
D: -; V: TRBV7-2; size: many; J: TRBJ2-5; DNA: TGTGCCAGCAGCTCCGTGGTGGGTAACCAAGAGACCCAGTACTTC; CDR3: CASSSVVGNQETQYF
D: TRBD2; V: TRBV7-2; size: many; J: TRBJ2-3; DNA: TGTGCCAGCAGCTTAGGGACTAGCGGGGGGGCAGATACGCAGTATTTT; CDR3: CASSLGTSGGADTQYF
D: -; V: TRBV5-6; size: many; J: TRBJ2-4; DNA: TGTGCCAGCAGCTTGGTGGGGGCGCTAGCCAAAAACATTCAGTACTTC; CDR3: CASSLVGALAKNIQYF
D: TRBD1; V: TRBV30; size: few; J: TRBJ1-5; DNA: TGTGCCTGTGGGGGACAGTCGTATCAGCCCCAGCATTTT; CDR3: CACGGQSYQPQHF
D: TRBD1; V: TRBV27; size: many; J: TRBJ2-4; DNA: TGTGCCAGCAGTTTAAGGGCAGGGGGAGTAGCCAAAAACATTCAGTACTTC; CDR3: CASSLRAGGVAKNIQYF
D: TRBD1; V: TRBV6-1; size: -; J: TRBJ1-2; DNA: TGTGCCAGCAGACTAGGGACAGGGAGTGTCGGCTACACCTTC; CDR3: CASRLGTGSVGYTF
D: -; V: TRBV24-1; size: few; J: TRBJ1-4; DNA: TGTGCCACCAGTGATTTACCCCTCCCACTACAGGTACCTAATGAAAAACTGTTTTTT; CDR3: CATSDLPLPLQVPNEKLFF
D: -; V: TRBV5-4; size: -; J: TRBJ1-4; DNA: TGTGCCAGCAGCCCTAACAAAGAAAAACTGTTTTTT; CDR3: CASSPNKEKLFF
D: TRBD2; V: TRBV5-4; size: -; J: TRBJ2-3; DNA: TGTGCCAGCAGCTTGCGCCGGGGGGAAGATACGCAGTATTTT; CDR3: CASSLRRGEDTQYF
D: -; V: TRBV5-1; size: many; J: TRBJ2-7; DNA: TGCGCCAGCAGCTTTGACACCCACGAGCAGTACTTC; CDR3: CASSFDTHEQYF
D: -; V: TRBV19; size: few; J: TRBJ2-5; DNA: TGTGCCAGTAACGGGTTGGGCGGACAAGAGACCCAGTACTTC; CDR3: CASNGLGGQETQYF
D: -; V: TRBV3-1; size: many; J: TRBJ2-7; DNA: TGTGCCAGCAGCCAAGTTAGCGTTTCGGGGAGCTACGAGCAGTACTTC; CDR3: CASSQVSVSGSYEQYF
D: -; V: TRBV5-1; size: many; J: TRBJ2-5; DNA: TGCGCCAGCAGCTTGGGAGTTAACCGGTTCCAAGAGACCCAGTACTTC; CDR3: CASSLGVNRFQETQYF
D: TRBD1; V: TRBV27; size: many; J: TRBJ1-2; DNA: TGTGCCAGCAGCCTTACGGGCGCAGGGGGTTATGGCTACACCTTC; CDR3: CASSLTGAGGYGYTF
D: -; V: TRBV27; size: many; J: TRBJ1-1; DNA: TGTGCCAGCAGTTTATCAGGGGTTGTCATGAACACTGAAGCTTTCTTT; CDR3: CASSLSGVVMNTEAFF
D: -; V: TRBV4-3; size: many; J: TRBJ2-7; DNA: TGCGCCAGCAGCCAAGATTGGACCTACTCCTACGAGCAGTACTTC; CDR3: CASSQDWTYSYEQYF
D: -; V: TRBV29-1; size: many; J: TRBJ1-1; DNA: TGCAGCGTCGGGGACCGCTACACTGAAGCTTTCTTT; CDR3: CSVGDRYTEAFF
D: TRBD1; V: TRBV5-1; size: many; J: TRBJ2-2; DNA: TGCGCCAGCAGCTTCGGGACAGCGAACACCGGGGAGCTGTTTTTT; CDR3: CASSFGTANTGELFF
D: TRBD1; V: TRBV5-1; size: many; J: TRBJ2-7; DNA: TGCGCCAGCAGAAGTCCCGGGACAGTAAACGACGAGCAGTACTTC; CDR3: CASRSPGTVNDEQYF
D: TRBD2; V: TRBV6-5; size: many; J: TRBJ2-3; DNA: TGTGCCAGCAGTTACGCCGGGACTAGCGTAAGAGATACGCAGTATTTT; CDR3: CASSYAGTSVRDTQYF
D: -; V: TRBV20-1; size: many; J: TRBJ1-2; DNA: TGCAGTGCTAGGCAGAGACCGAACTATGGCTACACCTTC; CDR3: CSARQRPNYGYTF
D: TRBD1; V: TRBV5-1; size: many; J: TRBJ1-4; DNA: TGCGCCAGCAGCCCCTCAGAACGGGGACAGGATGAAAAACTGTTTTTT; CDR3: CASSPSERGQDEKLFF
D: -; V: TRBV5-1; size: many; J: TRBJ2-1; DNA: TGCGCCAGCAGTCCCTACGGGGGAAATGAGCAGTTCTTC; CDR3: CASSPYGGNEQFF
D: -; V: TRBV20-1; size: many; J: TRBJ2-1; DNA: TGCAGTGCTGGCGGGGGCCACTCCTACAATGAGCAGTTCTTC; CDR3: CSAGGGHSYNEQFF
D: -; V: TRBV27; size: many; J: TRBJ2-3; DNA: TGTGCCAGCAGTTTAGGGTTTCATACGCAGTATTTT; CDR3: CASSLGFHTQYF
D: TRBD1; V: TRBV7-2; size: many; J: TRBJ1-2; DNA: TGTGCCAGCAGCCAGGGGGGGGCCTACTATGGCTACACCTTC; CDR3: CASSQGGAYYGYTF